Included here is one T cell receptor beta chain sequence, with context. Its specificity is unknown. TCRdb re-derived calls from the multiplex PCR reads in MiXCR, one entry per CDR3 protein. The profile covers tens of thousands of distinct CDR3 sequences, with roughly 50% appearing a single time and roughly 20% taken by the ten largest. The data were obtained in a study of breast tumors, draining lymph nodes, adjacent tissues. The CDR3 length is 14 residues. V was trimmed by 5 bases and J by 1 base, leaving 9 bases between them. Germline V CDR1 and CDR2: SNHLY, FYNNEI. Study-wide results and limits: Tumors had less TCR diversity than lymph nodes, more than nontumor tissue. Compared with basal-like, luminal-like tumors shared significantly more repertoire with nontumor tissue.

The specimen sequenced was breast tumor tissue. The rearrangement uses TRBV2 and TRBJ1-3; the D is unclear. The source is a female donor with breast cancer. Some clones in this sample may be carry-over from other donors' samples. This CDR3 is CASSRDLSGNTIYF. DNA of the CDR3: TGTGCCAGCAGTCGAGACCTTTCTGGAAACACCATATATTTT.